This T cell receptor (beta chain) was identified during a study of shared clonotypes between healthy human individuals. Study as a whole: CD4 naive and CD4 memory each took three plates per donor, while CD8 naive took two and CD8 memory one. Broader study findings: In having few donors, the study represented limited genetic and exposure-history diversity. Naive subsets, compared against memory subsets, generally had larger estimated richness values. Relative to clonotypes present in all four donors, those not shared had lower generation probabilities.

Terminally differentiated effector memory CD45RA+ cells were excluded from the naive CD8 cells, which were CD45RO-negative and positively selected for CCR7. A word on this clone: Its antigen remains unidentified.

Data came from immunoSEQ multiplex PCR; TCRdb stores just in-frame clones and leaves some out. This sample has around 2.1 million clones, with 85% to 95% found just once. The clonotype was recovered from a man aged 18 to 29 in good health. Some clones in this sample may be carry-over from other donors' samples. Material: naive CD8+ T cells from PBMCs.

The CDR3 loop reads CASRDWGRTDSNQPQHF. In nucleotides, the CDR3 is TGTGCCAGCCGAGATTGGGGTCGGACAGACAGCAATCAGCCCCAGCATTTT. The V gene is TRBV19, the J gene TRBJ1-5; possible D gene TRBD1, 6 bases. Per the germline V gene, CDR1 is LNHDA and CDR2 is SQIVND (reference sequence). This CDR3 is 17 amino acids long. The V and J ends lost 9 bases and 1 base respectively, with 22 bases between them.